The 22 T cell receptor beta chains listed next were all sequenced from one sample in a study of memory CD4+ T cells and cytomegalovirus serostatus. Generated by immunoSEQ multiplex PCR, the TCRdb table keeps only in-frame clones and is missing some. The data show 58,000 or so clones, 70% to 85% seen once. The sort gate was single viable CD3+CD4+CD8-CD45RO+ cells for memory CD4+ T cells. Material for sequencing was memory CD4+ T cells from blood. Receptors originate from an adult in good health and CMV-seropositive.

V and J are TRBV7-9 and TRBJ2-7; D tentatively fits TRBD1 or TRBD2 (6 bases each). Trimming removed 1 base at V and 12 bases at J, with 19 bases between. CDR1 and CDR2 from the germline V gene are SEHNR and FQNEAQ (reference sequence). The CDR3 has 14 amino acids. CDR3 protein: CASSLVGGDSPPYF. In DNA form, the CDR3 reads TGTGCCAGCAGCTTAGTGGGGGGCGACAGTCCGCCGTACTTC.

This rearrangement joins TRBV7-8 to TRBJ2-2, with 11 bases aligning to TRBD2. The V gene end was trimmed by 4 bases and the J gene end by 0 bases; junction bases not matched to a gene: 7. Germline assignment: CDR1 SGHVS and CDR2 FQNEAQ. The CDR3 loop spans 18 amino acids. This chain's CDR3 is CASSSGTSGSSNTGELFF. The DNA for the CDR3 is TGTGCCAGCAGCTCCGGGACTAGCGGCTCCTCGAACACCGGGGAGCTGTTTTTT.

The chain couples TRBV10-3 to TRBJ1-2; no clear D. CDR1 is ENHRY and CDR2 is SYGVKD in the germline V gene. V lost 3 bases and J 8 bases, leaving 7 bases between the germline ends. The CDR3 loop spans 11 amino acids. Written as DNA, the CDR3 is TGTGCCATCAGTGACGTGCGCGGCTACACCTTC. Protein product: CAISDVRGYTF.

The V call is TRBV5-6, the J call TRBJ1-5; weak D call: TRBD1 (6 bases). The CDR3 is made up of 17 amino acids. The V gene's germline CDR1 is SGHDT and CDR2 YYEEEE. Between the trimmed V and J ends, which lost 1 base and 3 bases, there was a span of 17 bases. The CDR3 sequence is CASSLSGTGAYNQPQHF. CDR3 nucleotides: TGTGCCAGCAGCTTGTCTGGAACGGGGGCCTACAATCAGCCCCAGCATTTT.

This clone was counted only a few times. J is TRBJ1-1 and V is TRBV11-3; 7 positions agree with TRBD1. CDR3 length equals 14 residues. The junction had 6 bases not matched to a gene; V was cut back by 3 bases and J by 5 bases. In germline, CDR1 is SGHNT, CDR2 YENEEA. CDR3 sequence reads: CASSFGQAVTEAFF. The CDR3 coding sequence is TGTGCCAGCAGCTTTGGACAGGCCGTGACTGAAGCTTTCTTT.

The chain recombines TRBV2 with TRBJ2-4; TRBD2 might be the D (6 bases). V dropped 5 bases and J dropped 10 bases, with 9 bases sitting between them. Per the germline V gene, CDR1 is SNHLY and CDR2 is FYNNEI. CDR3 size: 11 residues. The CDR3 loop is CASSPEGIQYF. Here the CDR3 DNA reads TGTGCCAGCAGTCCGGAGGGGATTCAGTACTTC.

The rearrangement links TRBV28 to TRBJ1-5; the match to TRBD1 covers 7 bases. The CDR3 contains 14 residues. J gave up 1 base and V 7 bases, and 4 bases lay outside the gene matches. The V gene's germline CDR1 is MDHEN and CDR2 SYDVKM. The CDR3 DNA reads as TGTGCCAGCACCCAGGGGGGGAGCAATCAGCCCCAGCATTTT. This translates into CASTQGGSNQPQHF.

V and J are TRBV6-5 and TRBJ2-2; D not resolved. CDR1 is MNHEY and CDR2 is SVGAGI in the germline V gene. The length of the CDR3 is 16 residues. Trimming stripped 1 base from V and 5 bases from J, with 14 bases between. The CDR3 region has the DNA TGTGCCAGCAGTTACTTTCAAATAACATGGACCGGGGAGCTGTTTTTT. It translates to CASSYFQITWTGELFF.

The count of this clone is one. The V call is TRBV4-2, the J call TRBJ1-2; D not certain. V was cut by 5 bases and J by 0 bases, with 10 bases left in between. This CDR3 is 14 amino acids long. In germline, CDR1 is LGHNA, CDR2 YNFKEQ. Written as DNA, the CDR3 is TGTGCCAGCAGCAGTGGGGTAGCTAACTATGGCTACACCTTC. Amino acids: CASSSGVANYGYTF.

The gene calls are TRBV7-2 and TRBJ1-3; D is ambiguous. CDR3 length: 17 residues. CDR1 and CDR2 (germline): SGHTA, FQGNSA. Trimming pared 1 base from V and 0 bases from J, leaving 13 bases between. This CDR3 reads CASSLGFGRNSGNTIYF. In nucleotides, the CDR3 is TGTGCCAGCAGCTTAGGGTTCGGCAGAAACTCTGGAAACACCATATATTTT.

The chain couples TRBV19 to TRBJ1-5; D is possibly TRBD1 (6 bases). V lost 5 bases to trimming and J lost 3 bases, with 23 bases between them. Germline CDR1 LNHDA, CDR2 SQIVND (reference sequence). The CDR3 sequence is 18 residues long. CDR3 DNA: TGTGCCAGTAGTGCATACTATTCACAGGGCCCCAACAATCAGCCCCAGCATTTT. Translation gives CASSAYYSQGPNNQPQHF.

This clone was observed a handful of times. V and J are TRBV6-6 and TRBJ1-5, with D possibly being TRBD1 (6 bases). The CDR3 contains 14 residues. Germline assignment: CDR1 MNHNY and CDR2 SVGAGI (reference sequence). V was clipped by 3 bases and J by 6 bases, with 12 bases between them. CDR3 sequence (DNA): TGTGCCAGCAGTTATAGGACAGAACGTCAGCCCCAGCATTTT. Translating gives CASSYRTERQPQHF.

The chain links TRBV15 to TRBJ2-6; D gene uncertain. In germline, CDR1 is LNHNV, CDR2 YYDKDF (reference sequence). The CDR3 has 15 residues. The V end lost 0 bases, the J end lost 2 bases, and 5 bases lay between the germline ends. CDR3 amino acids: CATSREETGANVLTF. The CDR3 DNA sequence: TGTGCCACCAGCAGAGAGGAGACTGGGGCCAACGTCCTGACTTTC.

The V call is TRBV28, the J call TRBJ1-1, with 8 bases matching TRBD1. The CDR3 totals 14 residues. The ends lost 8 bases at V and 2 bases at J; junction bases unmatched: 7. From germline, CDR1 is MDHEN and CDR2 SYDVKM. The DNA for the CDR3 is TGTGCCAGCCTCAGGGGGCGCTTAAACACTGAAGCTTTCTTT. Protein sequence: CASLRGRLNTEAFF.

The chain joins TRBV9 to TRBJ1-1; no firm D call. There are 14 residues in the CDR3. The germline V and J ends were trimmed by 0 bases and 5 bases, with 11 bases remaining between them. Per germline, CDR1 SGDLS and CDR2 YYNGEE. The CDR3 protein is CASSVGGYGTEAFF. The CDR3 nucleotides read TGTGCCAGCAGCGTAGGAGGGTACGGAACTGAAGCTTTCTTT. The variable domain in full, with the rest retrieved from reference TRBV9 and TRBJ1-1, is DSGVTQTPKHLITATGQRVTLRCSPRSGDLSVYWYQQSLDQGLQFLIQYYNGEERAKGNILERFSAQQFPDLHSELNLSSLELGDSALYFCASSVGGYGTEAFFGQGTRLTVV.

This rearrangement joins TRBV30 to TRBJ1-1, with D perhaps TRBD1 (6 bases). CDR1 GTSNPN and CDR2 SVGIG come from the germline V gene (reference sequence). This CDR3 has 14 residues. V lost 3 bases and J lost 1, with 12 bases in between. Written as DNA, the CDR3 is TGTGCCTGGAGGGGGGGCTCCAGGAACACTGAAGCTTTCTTT. This sequence encodes CAWRGGSRNTEAFF.

The chain links TRBV6-1 to TRBJ1-5; a possible D gene is TRBD1 (5 bases). This CDR3 has 16 amino acids. With 3 bases removed from V and 5 bases from J, the gap between germline ends came to 17 bases. Germline V CDR1 and CDR2: MNHNS, SASEGT. CDR3 protein: CASSESAGRTHQPQHF. The CDR3 DNA is TGTGCCAGCAGTGAGTCGGCAGGGAGGACCCATCAGCCCCAGCATTTT.

This chain uses TRBV21-1 with TRBJ2-5; the D call in the table, TRBD2, was not verified against the DNA. TRBV21-1 is designated a pseudogene. The CDR3 sequence is 13 residues long. CDR3 protein: CANLLRGQETQYF. The CDR3 DNA is TGTGCCAACTTACTCCGAGGGCAAGAGACCCAGTACTTC.

V and J are TRBV2 and TRBJ2-3, with 8 bases identical to TRBD1. V dropped 8 bases and J dropped 4; count of bases not matched to a gene: 11. The CDR3 runs to 15 residues. Germline CDR1 reads SNHLY; CDR2 reads FYNNEI. The CDR3 here is CASLDRGGWADTQYF. DNA for the CDR3: TGTGCCAGCCTTGACAGGGGAGGATGGGCAGATACGCAGTATTTT.

This CDR3 is CASTSGGAGHNEQFF. The CDR3 coding sequence is TGTGCCAGCACCTCCGGAGGGGCAGGGCACAATGAGCAGTTCTTC. This rearrangement joins TRBV28 to TRBJ2-1; D may be TRBD2 (6 bases). This CDR3 has 15 amino acids. The germline V gene encodes CDR1 MDHEN and CDR2 SYDVKM. The V end lost 7 bases, the J end lost 5 bases, and 18 bases lay between the germline ends.

This clone has more than one count but fewer than ten. This rearrangement joins TRBV28 to TRBJ2-5; D is unresolved. Germline CDR1 MDHEN, CDR2 SYDVKM. Between the trimmed V and J ends, which lost 6 bases and 1 base, there was a span of 9 bases. The length of the CDR3 is 13 residues. The CDR3 DNA reads as TGTGCCAGCAGATTGATGGGCCAAGAGACCCAGTACTTC. This codes for CASRLMGQETQYF.

The chain recombines TRBV5-8 with TRBJ1-1; D remains ambiguous. From germline, CDR1 is SGHTS and CDR2 YDEGEE. The CDR3 consists of 16 residues. The V end was cut by 4 bases, the J end by 1 base, with 17 bases between. The CDR3 nucleotides read TGTGCCAGCAGCCCGCGGACGAGGAGAAAGAACACTGAAGCTTTCTTT. This encodes CASSPRTRRKNTEAFF.